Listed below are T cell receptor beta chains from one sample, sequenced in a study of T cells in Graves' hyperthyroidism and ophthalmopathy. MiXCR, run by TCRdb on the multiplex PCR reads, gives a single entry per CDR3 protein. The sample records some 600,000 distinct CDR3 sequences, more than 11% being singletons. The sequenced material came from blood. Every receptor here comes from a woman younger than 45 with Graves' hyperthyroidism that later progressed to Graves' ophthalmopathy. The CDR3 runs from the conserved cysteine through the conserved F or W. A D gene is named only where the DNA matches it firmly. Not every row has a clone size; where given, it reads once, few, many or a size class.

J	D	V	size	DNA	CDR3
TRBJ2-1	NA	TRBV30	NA	TGTGCCTGGAGTAGTTTGGATGAGCAGTTCTTC	CAWSSLDEQFF
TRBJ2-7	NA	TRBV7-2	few	TGTGCCAGCAGCTTACCCCCTCAACCCGTGGAGCAGTACTTC	CASSLPPQPVEQYF
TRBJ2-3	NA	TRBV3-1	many	TGTGCCAGCAGCCAAGAACGAGCAGATACGCAGTATTTT	CASSQERADTQYF
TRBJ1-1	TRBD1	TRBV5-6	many	TGTGCCAGCAGCTTGGTTTCGGACAGGGCTGAAGCTTTCTTT	CASSLVSDRAEAFF
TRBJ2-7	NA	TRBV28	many	TGTGCCAGCAGTACAAGGGACGGAACCTACGAGCAGTACTTC	CASSTRDGTYEQYF
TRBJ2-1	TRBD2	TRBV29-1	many	TGCAGCGTTGGGGGGGGGGACAATGAGCAGTTCTTC	CSVGGGDNEQFF
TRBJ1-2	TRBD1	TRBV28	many	TGTGCCAGCCGGGACAGGGTTTATGGCTACACCTTC	CASRDRVYGYTF
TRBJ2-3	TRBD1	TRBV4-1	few	TGCGCCAGCAGCCAGCCTCCGGGACAGGGGGCGGCAGATACGCAGTATTTT	CASSQPPGQGAADTQYF
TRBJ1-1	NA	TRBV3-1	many	TGTGCCAGCAGCCAAGTATCGGTCATGAACACTGAAGCTTTCTTT	CASSQVSVMNTEAFF
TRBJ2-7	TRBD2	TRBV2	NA	TGTGCCAGCAGTGGAAGAAGACTAGCGGGTAAAGGGTACGAGCAGTACTTC	CASSGRRLAGKGYEQYF
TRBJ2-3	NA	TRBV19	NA	TGTGCCAGTAGTCCTAGGGGGGGGGTGAACACAGATACGCAGTATTTT	CASSPRGGVNTDTQYF
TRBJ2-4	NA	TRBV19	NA	TGTGCCAGTACCCCACAGGGAAAAGCCAAAAACATTCAGTACTTC	CASTPQGKAKNIQYF
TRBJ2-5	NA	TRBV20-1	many	TGCAGTGCCCCGACAGGAATGAAAGAGACCCAGTACTTC	CSAPTGMKETQYF
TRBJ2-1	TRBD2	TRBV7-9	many	TGTGCCAGCCTCGGGAGGGCCGGAAATGAGCAGTTCTTC	CASLGRAGNEQFF
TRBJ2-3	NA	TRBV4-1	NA	TGCGCCAGCAGCCAAGTGGATAGGCGAGATACGCAGTATTTT	CASSQVDRRDTQYF
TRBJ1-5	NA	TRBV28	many	TGTGCCAGCAGTTTGGCTACAGGGATCCCCCCAAATCAGCCCCAGCATTTT	CASSLATGIPPNQPQHF
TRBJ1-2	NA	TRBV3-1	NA	TGTGCCAGCAGCCAAGATCGGGTGGGGGTCGGTGGCTACACCTTC	CASSQDRVGVGGYTF
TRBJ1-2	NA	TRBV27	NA	TGTGCCAGCGGTTCCCAGGGCCCCTATGGCTACACCTTC	CASGSQGPYGYTF
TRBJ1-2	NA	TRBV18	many	TGTGCCAGCTCACCAGGGGCCGGAGCTAACTATGGCTACACCTTC	CASSPGAGANYGYTF
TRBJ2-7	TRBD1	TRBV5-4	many	TGTGCCAGCAGCTCCGAGGACAGGGGCTACGAGCAGTACTTC	CASSSEDRGYEQYF
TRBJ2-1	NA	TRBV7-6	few	TGTGCCAGCAGTCCATCAGGGACGGTCTATGAGCAGTTCTTC	CASSPSGTVYEQFF
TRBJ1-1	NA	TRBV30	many	TGTGCCTGGAACCGGGACGGGAACACTGAAGCTTTCTTT	CAWNRDGNTEAFF
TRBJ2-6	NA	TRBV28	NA	TGTGCCAGCAGACCCGACGGGAGTGGGGCCAACGTCCCGACTTTC	CASRPDGSGANVPTF
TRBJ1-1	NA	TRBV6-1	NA	TGTGCCAGCACTCTCGTGGGGGGTGCCAACACTGAAGCTTTCTTT	CASTLVGGANTEAFF
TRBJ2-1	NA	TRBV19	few	TGTGCCAGTAGTATAATTTACAATGAGCAGTTCTTC	CASSIIYNEQFF
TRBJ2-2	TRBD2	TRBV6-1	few	TGTGCCAGCAGAACTAGCGGGTCCACCGGGGAGCTGTTTTTT	CASRTSGSTGELFF
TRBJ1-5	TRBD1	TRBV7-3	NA	TGTGCCAGCAATACACAGGGGGCGATGGAAGATCAGCCCCAGCATTTT	CASNTQGAMEDQPQHF
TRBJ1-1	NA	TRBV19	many	TGTGCCACTCAACAAGGAGGGAAAGCTTTCTTT	CATQQGGKAFF
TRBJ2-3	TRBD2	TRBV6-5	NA	TGTGCCAGCAGTTACTCGGGTCTAGCGGGAGGAGATACGCAGTATTTT	CASSYSGLAGGDTQYF
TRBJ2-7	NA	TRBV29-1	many	TGCAGCGTTGCGGGTGACTTTCAGGCCTACGAGCAGTACTTC	CSVAGDFQAYEQYF
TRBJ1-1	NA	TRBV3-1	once	TGTACCAGCAGCCAAGATACCGTAGAAGCTTTCTTT	CTSSQDTVEAFF
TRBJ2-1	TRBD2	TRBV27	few	TGTGCCAGCAGTGAATGGGGCGGGAGGCCGAATGAGCAGTTCTTC	CASSEWGGRPNEQFF
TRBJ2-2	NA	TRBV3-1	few	TGTGCCAGCAGCCCAAGTGGGGGGACTGGAAACACCGGGGAGCTGTTTTTT	CASSPSGGTGNTGELFF
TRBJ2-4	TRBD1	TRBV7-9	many	TGTGCCAGCAGCGGATCGGACAGGGGTCTCATTCAGTACTTC	CASSGSDRGLIQYF
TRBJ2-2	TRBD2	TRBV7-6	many	TGTGCCAGCAGCTCTATAGCGGGGTACACCGGGGAGCTGTTTTTT	CASSSIAGYTGELFF
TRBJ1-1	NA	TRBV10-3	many	TGTGCCATCAGACACAGGGCTAACGGCACTGAAGCTTTCTTT	CAIRHRANGTEAFF
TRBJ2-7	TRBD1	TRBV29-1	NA	TGCAGCGTCCCGGGACAGGGGTCCTACGAGCAGTACTTC	CSVPGQGSYEQYF
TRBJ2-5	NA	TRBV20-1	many	TGCAGTGCTTACACCCTGGGGGGAGCCCAGTACTTC	CSAYTLGGAQYF
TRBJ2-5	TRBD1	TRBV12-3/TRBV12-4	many	TGTGCCAGCACCCCCCGACAGGGAATCTTAAAAGAGACCCAGTACTTC	CASTPRQGILKETQYF
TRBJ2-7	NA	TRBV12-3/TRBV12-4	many	TGTGCCAGCAGTTTGACCAGCGGCGAGCAGTACTTC	CASSLTSGEQYF
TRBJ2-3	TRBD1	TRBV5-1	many	TGCGCCAGCAGTCCCCGGACAGGGGATACAGATACGCAGTATTTT	CASSPRTGDTDTQYF
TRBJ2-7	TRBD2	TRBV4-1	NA	TGCGCCAGCAGCCAAGATCGAGCGGGGCTCTACTACGAGCAGTACTTC	CASSQDRAGLYYEQYF
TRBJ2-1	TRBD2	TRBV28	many	TGTGCCAGCAGCCCGATTCTAGCGGGAGTCTTTGATGAGCAGTTCTTC	CASSPILAGVFDEQFF
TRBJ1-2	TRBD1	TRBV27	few	TGTGCCAGCAGTGGGACAGGTCCTTGGGGTGGCTACACCTTC	CASSGTGPWGGYTF
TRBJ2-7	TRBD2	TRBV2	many	TGTGCCAGCATAGCGGGAGGGGCCTCCTACGAGCAGTACTTC	CASIAGGASYEQYF
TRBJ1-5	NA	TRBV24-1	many	TGTGCCACCAGTGAGGGGGGGGCCTATCAGCCCCAGCATTTT	CATSEGGAYQPQHF
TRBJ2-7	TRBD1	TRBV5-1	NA	TGCGCCAGCAGCTCCCAGACAGGGCGCGAGCAGTACTTC	CASSSQTGREQYF
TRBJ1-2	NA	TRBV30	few	TGTGCCTGGGGCCCAACCCGCTACACCTTC	CAWGPTRYTF
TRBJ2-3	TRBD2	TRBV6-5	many	TGTGCCAGCAGTTACTCGGGACTAGCCACAGATACGCAGTATTTT	CASSYSGLATDTQYF
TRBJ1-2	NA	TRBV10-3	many	TGTGCCATCAGTGGAGGAGGGGATGGCTACACCTTC	CAISGGGDGYTF
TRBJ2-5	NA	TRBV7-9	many	TGTGCCAGCAGCCCATTCGTGGAGTACTTC	CASSPFVEYF
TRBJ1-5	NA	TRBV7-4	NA	TGTGCCAGCAGCTTAGTACCGGGGGGGCTCGGGGGGGCTCGTGAGCCCCAGCATTTT	CASSLVPGGLGGAREPQHF
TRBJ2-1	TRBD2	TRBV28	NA	TGTGCCAGCAGTTTGGGCGGGAGGGTAAATGAGCAGTTCTTC	CASSLGGRVNEQFF
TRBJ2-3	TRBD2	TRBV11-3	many	TGTGCCAGCCTAACTAGCGGGGAAGATACGCAGTATTTT	CASLTSGEDTQYF
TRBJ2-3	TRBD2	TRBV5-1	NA	TGCGCCAGCAGCCAAATAGCGGGAGGGCGGACAGATACGCAGTATTTT	CASSQIAGGRTDTQYF